Sequencing of this TCR beta chain was carried out in a study of blood T cells in healthy people across ages. Worth noting for this clonotype: Its antigen is currently unknown.

CDR3 length: 16 residues. The germline V gene has CDR1 DFQATT and CDR2 SNEGSKA (reference sequence). V dropped 2 bases and J dropped 4 bases, with 20 bases sitting between them. Combining a sample-barcoded 5' primer with a J-beta primer mix, a second PCR ran for roughly 7 to 11 cycles. TCRdb reprocessed the 5' RACE reads via MiXCR and lists one record per CDR3 protein. Here the sample spans hundreds of thousands of distinct CDR3 sequences, over 40% being singletons. Points from the study as a whole: Naive CD4+ cell counts and diversity both ran higher in long-lived than in aged donors.

Caucasian individuals from Russia who were healthy and aged roughly 6 to 95 acted as donors. Each donor had 9 to 10 milliliters of peripheral blood drawn. The V call is TRBV20-1, the J call TRBJ1-2; D is uncertain. This receptor was identified in a woman older than 75 in good health. The sequenced sample was blood. CDR3 sequence: CSARHLRPGKPYGYTF. CDR3 coding DNA: TGCAGTGCTAGACACCTCAGACCGGGGAAACCCTATGGCTACACCTTC.